This record concerns one T cell receptor beta chain sequence. The target antigen is unknown. The CDR3 runs to 13 residues. Deletions cut 3 bases from V and 0 bases from J, with 8 bases between. The V gene's germline CDR1 is GTSNPN and CDR2 SVGIG (reference sequence). The data originate from a study of OX40 agonist ivuxolimab in advanced cancers. In the study overall: Three patients, one with hepatocellular carcinoma and two with cutaneous melanoma, responded partially. Study findings and constraints: More expanded clones were seen, on average, in CD8+ T cells than in CD4+. Circulating CD4+ and CD8+ T cells showed clonal expansion by week 6 at 0.1 to 3.0 mg/kg.

The method was immunoSEQ multiplex PCR; TCRdb's version includes in-frame clones alone and lacks a portion of them. Of roughly 92,000 clones listed, more than 80% are singletons. V is TRBV30 and J is TRBJ1-1; D is ambiguous. Sequences were derived from CD4+ or CD8+ T cells sorted from blood, sampled in a trial of the OX40 agonist ivuxolimab. This clonotype was obtained from an adult with an advanced solid tumor such as melanoma, head and neck, liver or kidney cancer. CDR3 amino acids: CAWRSGLNTEAFF. The CDR3, as DNA: TGTGCCTGGAGGTCAGGACTGAACACTGAAGCTTTCTTT.